A selection of T cell receptor beta chains follows, all from one sample in a study of cytomegalovirus exposure and HLA in healthy donors. Some clones are missing from TCRdb's copy, which holds only in-frame ones; the method was immunoSEQ multiplex PCR. The data contain 100,000 to 150,000 clones, just under 85% of them seen just once; the ten biggest clones take up around 2.5%. The material sequenced was PBMCs. The receptors were gathered from a boy younger than 10 in good health and CMV-seronegative. The CDR3 runs from the conserved cysteine through the conserved F or W. Fields, in order: V gene, J gene, clone size, D gene, CDR3 DNA, CDR3 protein. D genes are given only for firm matches. Size values are once, few and many counts, or a class for expanded clones, and some rows have none.

TRBV14	TRBJ1-4	.	TRBD1	TGTGCCAGCAGCCTGCGACAGGGGAGTAATGAAAAACTGTTTTTT	CASSLRQGSNEKLFF
TRBV6-5	TRBJ2-1	.	.	TGTGCCAGCAGCAGGGACTCTCCGTCCTACAATGAGCAGTTCTTC	CASSRDSPSYNEQFF
TRBV27	TRBJ1-1	.	TRBD1	TGTGCCAGCAGCTTTGGGACAGGGGTTAACACTGAAGCTTTCTTT	CASSFGTGVNTEAFF
TRBV18	TRBJ1-4	.	TRBD1	TGTGCCAGCTCACGGGACAGCTCTTCAACTAATGAAAAACTGTTTTTT	CASSRDSSSTNEKLFF
TRBV6-4	TRBJ2-6	.	.	TGTGCCAGCAGTGTGGGGGCCACCTCTGGGGCCAACGTCCTGACTTTC	CASSVGATSGANVLTF
TRBV11-3	TRBJ2-2	.	TRBD2	TGTGCCAGCAGCTTAAGGCGGGGGGCCAACACCGGGGAGCTGTTTTTT	CASSLRRGANTGELFF
TRBV7-9	TRBJ2-1	.	TRBD1	TGTGCCAGCAGACGGGACAGTGACTCGAACAATGAGCAGTTCTTC	CASRRDSDSNNEQFF
TRBV2	TRBJ2-5	.	TRBD2	TGTGCCAGCAGTCCCCTAGCGGGAGAGACCCAGTACTTC	CASSPLAGETQYF
TRBV7-8	TRBJ1-1	once	TRBD1	TGTGCCAGCAGCCGGGGACAGGGACGAAACACTGAAGCTTTCTTT	CASSRGQGRNTEAFF
TRBV6-4	TRBJ2-3	.	.	TGTGCCAGCAGTGCAGGGCAGGTTGGCACAGATACGCAGTATTTT	CASSAGQVGTDTQYF
TRBV6-5	TRBJ2-7	.	TRBD2	TGTGCCAGCAACCCTACAATGGGGGGGAGCGAGCAGTACTTC	CASNPTMGGSEQYF
TRBV7-9	TRBJ2-5	.	TRBD1	TGTGCCAGCAGCTCCCAGGGGGTACAAGAGACCCAGTACTTC	CASSSQGVQETQYF
TRBV19	TRBJ2-3	once	.	TGTGCCAGTAGTTCCAGGGGAAAGAGTTTGTCAGATACGCAGTATTTT	CASSSRGKSLSDTQYF
TRBV19	TRBJ2-3	.	TRBD2	TGTGCCAGTAGTATAGGGATAGCGGGAGGCCCTAGCACAGATACGCAGTATTTT	CASSIGIAGGPSTDTQYF
TRBV6-1	TRBJ1-5	.	.	TGTGCCAGCAGTGAAGCGCTTCTGACTCAGCGGAGTCAGCCCCAGCATTTT	CASSEALLTQRSQPQHF
TRBV4-1	TRBJ2-3	.	TRBD2	TGCGCCAGCAGCCAAGATATGGGCGGGAGGAGGGATACGCAGTATTTT	CASSQDMGGRRDTQYF
TRBV5-6	TRBJ2-1	.	.	TGTGCCAGCAGCCCCCGAAGTTGGCTCTCCTACAATGAGCAGTTCTTC	CASSPRSWLSYNEQFF
TRBV5-6	TRBJ1-2	.	TRBD1	TGTGCCAGCAGCTCGGGGACAGGGTCTTTTGGCTACACCTTC	CASSSGTGSFGYTF
TRBV29-1	TRBJ1-6	few	.	TGCAGCGTTGCGGACAGAGATTTTAATTCACCCCTCCACTTT	CSVADRDFNSPLHF
TRBV5-4	TRBJ1-5	.	.	TGTGCCAGCAGCTTGGCCCCGACAGACAATCAGCCCCAGCATTTT	CASSLAPTDNQPQHF
TRBV10-3	TRBJ2-5	.	TRBD2	TGTGCCATCAGTGAGGGCGGGAGGGACAGAGCTCGGGGGACCCAGTACTTC	CAISEGGRDRARGTQYF
TRBV27	TRBJ1-5	.	TRBD1	TGTGCCAGCAGTTCAAACCCCCGGACAGGGCATCAGCCCCAGCATTTT	CASSSNPRTGHQPQHF
TRBV9	TRBJ2-3	.	TRBD2	TGTGCCAGCAGCGCGGAACTAGCGGGACCACCAGATACGCAGTATTTT	CASSAELAGPPDTQYF
TRBV2	TRBJ1-5	.	.	TGTGCCAGCAGTGAAGCCAGGGTGATGGGACAGCCCCAGCATTTT	CASSEARVMGQPQHF
TRBV14	TRBJ2-1	.	TRBD1	TGTGCCAGCAGCCAAAGTCAGTGGGACAGGGCGATCAATGAGCAGTTCTTC	CASSQSQWDRAINEQFF
TRBV4-3	TRBJ1-5	.	TRBD1	TGCGCCAGCAGCCAGGCCAATACAGGGGACCAGCCCCAGCATTTT	CASSQANTGDQPQHF
TRBV30	TRBJ1-3	.	.	TGTGCCTGGAGTGTTAGAGGAGGTGGAAACACCATATATTTT	CAWSVRGGGNTIYF
TRBV7-8	TRBJ2-5	.	TRBD2	TGTGCCAGCAGCTTAGCAACACTAGCGGGAGAAGTGAGGGGTGAGACCCAGTACTTC	CASSLATLAGEVRGETQYF
TRBV7-9	TRBJ2-7	.	TRBD1	TGTTCCAGCAGCTCTGGACAGGACATAGAGCAGTACTTC	CSSSSGQDIEQYF
TRBV18	TRBJ1-5	.	.	TGTGCCAGCTCACAGGGGGAAGTACAGCCCCAGCATTTT	CASSQGEVQPQHF
TRBV5-6	TRBJ1-2	.	.	TGTGCCAGCAGCTTGGGACTCCTTAACTATGGCTACACCTTC	CASSLGLLNYGYTF
TRBV14	TRBJ2-2	once	.	TGTGCCAGCAGCCAAGTCCTTAACACCGGGGAGCTGTTTTTT	CASSQVLNTGELFF
TRBV5-1	TRBJ1-1	once	TRBD1	TGCGCCAGCAGCTTGGCAGGGGGCGCGGGGAACACTGAAGCTTTCTTT	CASSLAGGAGNTEAFF
TRBV6-4	TRBJ2-3	once	TRBD2	TGTGCCAGCAGTGACGCCGCGGGGGGGCCAGGAGATACGCAGTATTTT	CASSDAAGGPGDTQYF
TRBV30	TRBJ1-4	.	TRBD1	TGTGCCTGGACAGGGGGGGAAAAACTGTTTTTT	CAWTGGEKLFF
TRBV5-1	TRBJ1-2	.	.	TGCGCCAGCAGCTTAAGTTTGCCAGGTCTAAAGGATGGCTACACCTTC	CASSLSLPGLKDGYTF
TRBV19	TRBJ1-2	.	TRBD1	TGTGCCAGTAGTATTTGGACAGGGGGCGACTATGGCTACACCTTC	CASSIWTGGDYGYTF
TRBV9	TRBJ2-3	.	TRBD1	TGTGCCAGCAGCCGTACCAACAGGGGTAGCACAGATACGCAGTATTTT	CASSRTNRGSTDTQYF
TRBV5-5	TRBJ1-2	.	.	TGTGCCAGCAGCTTTAATAACTATGGCTACACCTTC	CASSFNNYGYTF
TRBV18	TRBJ1-1	.	.	TGTGCCAGCTCGGGTGTAGCTGAACTAGCCTTCATGAACACTGAAGCTTTCTTT	CASSGVAELAFMNTEAFF
TRBV11-2	TRBJ2-1	.	.	TGTGCCAGCAGCTTTGGAGCGGCCAATGAGCAGTTCTTC	CASSFGAANEQFF
TRBV30	TRBJ1-2	.	.	TGTGCCTGGACGGCAGGGTTTGGCTACACCTTC	CAWTAGFGYTF
TRBV30	TRBJ2-2	.	.	TGTGCCTGGAGTCGTCGGGGAATCGGGGAGCTGTTTTTT	CAWSRRGIGELFF
TRBV6-6	TRBJ1-4	once	.	TGTGCCAGCAGTCCTCTATCTAATGAAAAACTGTTTTTT	CASSPLSNEKLFF
TRBV7-2	TRBJ2-7	.	.	TGTGCCAGCAGCTTACGGCGGGGGCCCCTCTCCTACGAGCAGTACTTC	CASSLRRGPLSYEQYF
TRBV5-1	TRBJ1-2	once	TRBD1	TGCGCCAGCAGCCTAGGACAGGGAGGCGGCTATGGCTACACCTTC	CASSLGQGGGYGYTF
TRBV4-3	TRBJ2-1	once	.	TGCGCCAGCAGCCAAGATCTAACGAACCCCTACAATGAGCAGTTCTTC	CASSQDLTNPYNEQFF
TRBV18	TRBJ1-1	.	TRBD1	TGTGCCAGCTCACCTGTTGACAGGGCCCCGACTGAAGCTTTCTTT	CASSPVDRAPTEAFF
TRBV7-2	TRBJ2-5	few	TRBD1	TGTGCCAGCAGCTTAGAACTCTCCGGGACAGGGGGCGCGGGAGAGACCCAGTACTTC	CASSLELSGTGGAGETQYF
TRBV5-8	TRBJ2-7	once	TRBD1	TGTGCCAGCAGCTGGGGGACAGGGACTACCTACGAGCAGTACTTC	CASSWGTGTTYEQYF